The 17 T cell receptor beta chains below were found in one sample sequenced in a study of T cell repertoires in cytomegalovirus infection. TCRdb analysed the reads with MiXCR anew, one entry per CDR3 protein. In the table there are approximately 630,000 distinct CDR3 sequences, approximately 24% of which are singletons. Sequenced input: CD8+ T cells from PBMCs. The receptor set was obtained from a human donor in good health (CMV status not recorded). Some clones in this sample may be carry-over from other donors' samples.

The rearrangement uses TRBV19 and TRBJ2-1, with D perhaps given as TRBD1 or TRBD2 (5 bases each). The germline V gene encodes CDR1 LNHDA and CDR2 SQIVND (reference sequence). The length of the CDR3 is 15 residues. The ends were cut back, 5 bases at V and 6 bases at J, with 17 bases in the middle. CDR3 sequence: CASSDSGRTTNEQFF. In DNA form, the CDR3 reads TGTGCCAGTAGTGACTCGGGACGGACCACCAATGAGCAGTTCTTC.

Concerning this clonotype: A junction end diverges from the germline sequence, so it may reflect a read error. The chain joins TRBV12-3 or TRBV12-4 to TRBJ1-2; a weak D match, TRBD1 (5 bases). This CDR3 has 13 amino acids. The CDR3 DNA is TGTGCCAGCAGTTCCCCAACGGGTTGGGGCTGCACCTTC. This codes for CASSSPTGWGCTF.

The rearrangement links TRBV6-5 to TRBJ2-1, with TRBD1 matching over 7 bases. V was clipped by 2 bases and J by 14 bases; unmatched bases: 6. Germline CDR1 and CDR2: MNHEY and SVGAGI. This CDR3 comprises 12 residues. The CDR3 nucleotides read TGTGCCAGCAGTTACGACAGGGAAGGGAAGTTCTTC. Its protein product is CASSYDREGKFF.

The rearrangement uses TRBV7-2 and TRBJ1-5, with D uncertain. Germline CDR1 reads SGHTA; CDR2 reads FQGNSA. Trimming left V 4 bases short and J 2 bases short, with 12 bases between. CDR3 length: 15 amino acids. CDR3 nucleotides: TGTGCCAGCAGCTCCGGTGGGTATCGCAATCAGCCCCAGCATTTT. Translation gives CASSSGGYRNQPQHF.

The chain recombines TRBV6-6 with TRBJ2-1, with 9 bases identical to TRBD1. Per germline, CDR1 MNHNY and CDR2 SVGAGI (reference sequence). The CDR3 is 15 amino acids. V shed 0 bases and J 9 bases; nucleotides not matched to a gene: 6. The CDR3 spells CASSYSGQGGGEQFF. For the CDR3, the DNA is TGTGCCAGCAGTTACTCGGGACAGGGTGGTGGTGAGCAGTTCTTC.

This clonotype was seen many times. The J gene is TRBJ1-5, the V gene TRBV28; D is possibly TRBD1 (5 bases). In germline, CDR1 is MDHEN, CDR2 SYDVKM. The CDR3 contains 14 residues. V lost 5 bases, J lost 6 bases, and 14 bases lay in between. The CDR3 DNA sequence: TGTGCCAGCAGTCTGGGGGGGATTGGTCAGCCCCAGCATTTT. It translates to CASSLGGIGQPQHF.

The chain employs TRBV7-9 and TRBJ2-5, with a weak D call TRBD2 (6 bases). The CDR3 has 11 amino acids. V was clipped by 4 bases and J by 12 bases, with 12 bases between them. CDR1 and CDR2 from the germline V gene are SEHNR and FQNEAQ (reference sequence). Here the CDR3 reads CASSSPGLEYF. For the CDR3, the DNA is TGTGCCAGCAGCTCCCCGGGACTCGAGTACTTC.

This clonotype was counted ten times or more. V usage is TRBV6-5 and J usage is TRBJ2-3; D is uncertain. This CDR3 contains 13 residues. Germline CDR1 and CDR2: MNHEY and SVGAGI. V lost 2 bases and J 1 base, leaving 4 bases between the germline ends. Written as DNA, the CDR3 is TGTGCCAGCAGTTACGGGGGCACAGATACGCAGTATTTT. Translation gives CASSYGGTDTQYF.

The gene calls are TRBV7-9 and TRBJ1-2; possibly TRBD1 for D (5 bases). The CDR3 extends over 15 amino acids. Trimming took 2 bases from V and 1 from J, leaving 11 bases between them. Per the germline V gene, CDR1 is SEHNR and CDR2 is FQNEAQ (reference sequence). The CDR3 DNA follows: TGTGCCAGCAGCTTACCGACAGTGGATAACTATGGCTACACCTTC. This encodes CASSLPTVDNYGYTF.

The chain is built from TRBV20-1 and TRBJ2-1; D gene unclear. The CDR3 spans 12 residues. The germline gives CDR1 DFQATT, CDR2 SNEGSKA (reference sequence). V was trimmed by 6 bases and J by 5 bases, leaving 11 bases between them. The CDR3 sequence is CSALGWDNEQFF. CDR3 coding DNA: TGCAGTGCCCTAGGTTGGGACAATGAGCAGTTCTTC.

This clonotype turned up a few times. The gene calls are TRBV20-1 and TRBJ2-3; 10 bases match TRBD2. There are 17 residues in the CDR3. V lost 6 bases to trimming and J lost 2 bases; unmatched junction nucleotides: 14. Germline V gives CDR1 DFQATT, CDR2 SNEGSKA (reference sequence). CDR3: CSAIRLGTSDNTDTQYF. CDR3 nucleotides: TGCAGTGCAATCAGATTGGGGACTAGCGACAACACAGATACGCAGTATTTT.

The sample holds many counts of this clonotype. The chain links TRBV7-9 to TRBJ2-5; tentative D call: TRBD2 (6 bases). The V end was cut by 1 base, the J end by 4 bases, with 13 bases between. The germline V gene has CDR1 SEHNR and CDR2 FQNEAQ (reference sequence). The CDR3 is 15 residues long. The CDR3 spells CASSLVGGDLETQYF. The CDR3, as DNA: TGTGCCAGCAGCTTAGTTGGCGGGGATCTAGAGACCCAGTACTTC. Full variable domain (remainder filled in from reference TRBV7-9 and TRBJ2-5): DTGVSQNPRHKITKRGQNVTFRCDPISEHNRLYWYRQTLGQGPEFLTYFQNEAQLEKSRLLSDRFSAERPKGSFSTLEIQRTEQGDSAMYLCASSLVGGDLETQYFGPGTRLLVL.

This clonotype occurred a few times. The chain carries TRBV29-1 and TRBJ1-1, with 7 bases that match TRBD1. The J segment lost 0 bases and the V segment lost 7 bases, leaving 5 bases of the junction unmatched. Germline assignment: CDR1 SQVTM and CDR2 ANQGSEA. The CDR3 spans 13 residues. CDR3 loop: CSARTGLNTEAFF. The DNA of the CDR3 is TGCAGCGCCCGGACAGGTTTGAACACTGAAGCTTTCTTT.

The sample holds a few counts of this clonotype. The chain combines TRBV4-2 with TRBJ2-7; D gene unclear. The CDR3 runs to 12 residues. V lost 0 bases, J lost 6 bases, and 6 bases lay in between. Germline V gene sequence: CDR1 LGHNA, CDR2 YNFKEQ. The CDR3, as DNA: TGTGCCAGCAGCCAAGATCGCGTCGAGCAGTACTTC. Its protein is CASSQDRVEQYF.

This clonotype was counted only a few times. The chain has TRBV20-1 and TRBJ2-3, with 7 bases matching TRBD2. CDR3 length equals 12 residues. V was pared by 5 bases and J by 6 bases, with 5 bases of the junction left unmatched. CDR1 is DFQATT and CDR2 is SNEGSKA in the germline V gene (reference sequence). The CDR3 DNA reads TGCAGTGCTCGACGGCGGGGGGATACGCAGTATTTT. Residues: CSARRRGDTQYF.

CDR3 residues: CASSEGAGRSYEQYF. CDR3 in DNA: TGTGCCAGCAGTGAAGGTGCAGGGAGATCGTACGAGCAGTACTTC. The chain is built from TRBV6-1 and TRBJ2-7; tentatively, D is TRBD1 or TRBD2 (5 bases each). The CDR3 length is 15 residues. V was clipped by 1 base and J by 4 bases, with 14 bases between them. Per germline, CDR1 MNHNS and CDR2 SASEGT.

The rearrangement uses TRBV5-6 and TRBJ2-2; 7 bases map to TRBD1. This CDR3 region has 16 residues. Germline V gene data show CDR1 as SGHDT and CDR2 as YYEEEE. V was clipped by 4 bases and J by 3 bases; unmatched bases: 9. CDR3 loop: CASSPRQGSHTGELFF. CDR3 nucleotides: TGTGCCAGCAGCCCTAGACAGGGATCACACACCGGGGAGCTGTTTTTT.